These 8 T cell receptor beta chains were sequenced from one sample in a study of blood T cells in healthy people across ages. Combining a sample-barcoded 5' primer with a J-beta primer mix, a second PCR ran for about 7 to 11 cycles. MiXCR was run by TCRdb on the 5' RACE reads, yielding one entry per CDR3 protein. This sample yields more than 650,000 distinct CDR3 sequences, of which around 24% are seen a single time; over 2.5% belongs to the top ten. This sample also appeared in a second study, on T cells of mothers and their children.

Sequenced input: blood. The receptor set was obtained from a boy aged 5-17 years in good health.

This clonotype was seen repeatedly, ten times or more. This chain joins TRBV27 and TRBJ2-2; maybe TRBD2 (5 bases). The CDR3 runs to 14 residues. Germline-derived CDR1 and CDR2 are MNHEY and SMNVEV (reference sequence). Trimming cost V 2 bases and J 5 bases, with 9 bases left between them. The CDR3 reads CASSLVGGTGELFF. Written as DNA, the CDR3 is TGTGCCAGCAGTTTAGTGGGCGGGACCGGGGAGCTGTTTTTT.

This chain uses TRBV7-2 with TRBJ2-1; a weak D match, TRBD2 (6 bases). CDR1 SGHTA and CDR2 FQGNSA come from the germline V gene. The CDR3 runs 14 residues. V was trimmed by 6 bases and J by 2 bases, leaving 11 bases between them. CDR3 protein: CASRAGRAYNEQFF. For the CDR3, the DNA is TGTGCCAGCAGGGCGGGACGCGCCTACAATGAGCAGTTCTTC.

J is TRBJ2-7 and V is TRBV5-8, with a tentative D call TRBD2 (6 bases). V lost 3 bases and J lost 6, with 13 bases in between. Germline assignment: CDR1 SGHTS and CDR2 YDEGEE. This CDR3 spans 13 amino acids. In nucleotides, the CDR3 is TGTGCCAGCAGCTATGGAGGGGATCGCGAGCAGTACTTC. It specifies CASSYGGDREQYF.

This clonotype was counted only a few times. This chain uses TRBV3-1 with TRBJ1-1, with D uncertain. Trimming cost V 1 base and J 7 bases, with 19 bases left between them. In germline, CDR1 is LGHDT, CDR2 YNNKEL (reference sequence). The CDR3 has 16 residues. DNA of the CDR3: TGTGCCAGCAGCCAAGGCCTCAGATCCCAGAGGTTTGAAGCTTTCTTT. It yields the protein CASSQGLRSQRFEAFF.

This chain connects TRBV28 to TRBJ2-1, with D uncertain. The CDR3 length is 13 residues. V was shortened by 8 bases and J by 1 base, with 9 bases between the two germline ends. Germline values: CDR1 MDHEN, CDR2 SYDVKM. This CDR3 is CASLRASYNEQFF. In DNA form, the CDR3 reads TGTGCCAGCCTAAGGGCTTCCTACAATGAGCAGTTCTTC. The variable domain in full, with the rest retrieved from reference TRBV28 and TRBJ2-1, is DVKVTQSSRYLVKRTGEKVFLECVQDMDHENMFWYRQDPGLGLRLIYFSYDVKMKEKGDIPEGYSVSREKKERFSLILESASTNQTSMYLCASLRASYNEQFFGPGTRLTVL.

The chain carries TRBV19 and TRBJ1-5, with 7 bases lining up with TRBD1. The length of the CDR3 is 15 residues. V trimming: 9 bases; J trimming: 0 bases; junction bases outside the gene matches: 8. Germline CDR1 and CDR2: LNHDA and SQIVND (reference sequence). CDR3 loop: CASWDRSYSNQPQHF. CDR3 DNA sequence: TGTGCCAGCTGGGACAGAAGTTATAGCAATCAGCCCCAGCATTTT.

This rearrangement joins TRBV7-9 to TRBJ1-1; D unclear. The V end lost 1 base, the J end lost 5 bases, and 11 bases lay between the germline ends. Germline assignment: CDR1 SEHNR and CDR2 FQNEAQ (reference sequence). This CDR3 contains 14 residues. The CDR3 sequence: CASSLVGPNTEAFF. The CDR3 DNA is TGTGCCAGCAGCTTAGTTGGGCCCAATACTGAAGCTTTCTTT.

The chain carries TRBV10-3 and TRBJ2-3, with no clear D. V lost 7 bases and J 1 base, leaving 15 bases between the germline ends. The CDR3 spans 15 residues. Germline assignment: CDR1 ENHRY and CDR2 SYGVKD. DNA of the CDR3: TGTGCCATCACCCAGGAGCCCCCTGGCACAGATACGCAGTATTTT. It yields the protein CAITQEPPGTDTQYF.